This T cell receptor (beta chain) was identified in a study of T cells in Graves' hyperthyroidism and ophthalmopathy. V dropped 7 bases and J dropped 8 bases, with 12 bases sitting between them. CDR3 length: 12 residues. At least ten counts were recorded for this clonotype. Researchers amplified the TCR beta CDR3 regions from RNA transcripts. The study used the HTBI primer set for a first-round RT-PCR of the TCR CDR3. TCRdb re-analysed the multiplex PCR reads in MiXCR, keeping a single row per CDR3 protein. The sample contains approximately 690,000 distinct CDR3 sequences, less than 25% of which appear only once.

The chain employs TRBV12-3 or TRBV12-4 and TRBJ2-1; tentatively, D is TRBD2 (6 bases). Sequencing was done on a sample of blood. The sequence was obtained from a young man with Graves' ophthalmopathy. CDR3: CASTGVGYEQFF. In nucleotides, the CDR3 is TGTGCCAGCACGGGAGTCGGGTATGAGCAGTTCTTC.